This record looks at one TCR beta chain sequence and its context. What it binds is not known. The source material, RNA transcripts, was used to amplify TCR beta CDR3 regions. TCR CDR3 underwent first-round RT-PCR with the HTBI primer set. TCRdb reprocessed the multiplex PCR reads via MiXCR and lists one record per CDR3 protein. The profile shows hundreds of thousands of distinct CDR3 sequences, around 16% of them singletons. The data are from a study of T cells in Graves' hyperthyroidism and ophthalmopathy. Lactation, pregnancy, other autoimmune disease or uncontrolled infection excluded patients. Notes on the study in general: Most clonotypes expanded in the thyroid (above 0.001) were also present in blood. Ophthalmopathy was separated from stable hyperthyroidism by a 13 V-J model.

Trimming removed 2 bases from V and 3 bases from J, with 14 bases in between. Germline V CDR1 and CDR2: SGHNT, YYREEE (reference sequence). The CDR3 extends over 16 amino acids. The chain recombines TRBV5-4 with TRBJ1-4; a possible D gene is TRBD1 (6 bases). The sample taken for sequencing was blood. The clonotype was recovered from a woman aged 25-40 years with Graves' hyperthyroidism. The CDR3 sequence: CASSFRGGTANEKLFF. In nucleotides, the CDR3 is TGTGCCAGCAGCTTTCGGGGGGGCACTGCTAATGAAAAACTGTTTTTT.